A single sample is the source of the 10 T cell receptor beta chains below, sequenced in a study of blood T cell repertoires in COVID-19. Sequenced by immunoSEQ multiplex PCR; TCRdb stores in-frame clones only, minus some. The data show roughly 180,000 clones, with roughly four fifths seen just once and approximately 11% held by the top ten. The sequenced sample was PBMCs or T cells enriched from blood (not recorded which). The receptors derive from a man in his fifties or sixties who had recovered from COVID-19.

A remark on this clone: Other DNA sequences in this specimen translate into the identical CDR3. This chain links TRBV5-4 with TRBJ2-7, with 8 nucleotides matching TRBD1. V lost 0 bases to trimming and J lost 2 bases; unmatched junction nucleotides: 4. The CDR3 covers 15 residues. Germline V lookup: CDR1 SGHNT, CDR2 YYREEE (reference sequence). CDR3 sequence reads: CASSLGQGRPYEQYF. Written as DNA, the CDR3 is TGTGCCAGCAGCTTGGGACAGGGGCGACCCTACGAGCAGTACTTC.

Comment on this clone: Compared with germline, one end of the junction differs, possibly owing to a read error. The J gene is TRBJ2-7, the V gene TRBV10-3; 13 bases fit TRBD2. The CDR3 runs 16 residues. Per the germline V gene, CDR1 is ENHRY and CDR2 is SYGVKD. The CDR3 loop is CAISDLETSGRYGQYF. CDR3 bases: TGTGCCATCAGTGATTTAGAGACTAGCGGGAGGTACGGGCAGTACTTC.

As concerns this clone: This sample includes further DNA sequences coding for the same CDR3. The V call is TRBV7-9, the J call TRBJ2-5; 7 bases are a match to TRBD2. This CDR3 is 13 amino acids long. Germline V CDR1 and CDR2: SEHNR, FQNEAQ (reference sequence). V dropped 5 bases and J dropped 2; count of bases not matched to a gene: 2. The CDR3 region is CASSRDYQETQYF. The CDR3 DNA is TGTGCCAGCAGCAGGGACTATCAAGAGACCCAGTACTTC.

The V and J genes are TRBV7-9 and TRBJ1-3; D might be TRBD1 (5 bases). CDR3 length: 13 amino acids. The V gene's germline CDR1 is SEHNR and CDR2 FQNEAQ (reference sequence). V lost 6 bases, J lost 1 base, and 7 bases lay in between. The CDR3 spells CASSGGSGNTIYF. In nucleotides, the CDR3 is TGTGCCAGCAGTGGGGGGTCTGGAAACACCATATATTTT.

The genes are TRBV27 and TRBJ1-3; no firm D call. In germline, CDR1 is MNHEY, CDR2 SMNVEV (reference sequence). The CDR3 is made up of 14 amino acids. The V and J ends lost 3 bases and 3 bases respectively, with 9 bases between them. The CDR3 DNA follows: TGTGCCAGCAGTTTTTCGGGGTTTGGAAACACCATATATTTT. Its protein product is CASSFSGFGNTIYF.

V gene TRBV10-3 combines with J gene TRBJ2-2, with D uncertain. This CDR3 contains 16 residues. Germline CDR1 ENHRY, CDR2 SYGVKD. With 3 bases removed from V and 4 bases from J, the gap between germline ends came to 15 bases. The CDR3 DNA reads TGTGCCATCAGTGAAGCAGGATTCGTGGCCACCGGGGAGCTGTTTTTT. Translating gives CAISEAGFVATGELFF.

The rearrangement links TRBV5-4 to TRBJ1-2, with TRBD1 as a possible D gene (6 bases). This CDR3 region has 15 residues. Trimming removed 4 bases from V and 2 bases from J, with 15 bases in between. CDR1 is SGHNT, CDR2 YYREEE, per germline (reference sequence). CDR3 sequence reads: CASSPDSGTNYGYTF. CDR3 nucleotides: TGTGCCAGCAGCCCCGACTCGGGGACAAACTATGGCTACACCTTC.

This clone was detected only once. The gene calls are TRBV11-3 and TRBJ2-1; TRBD1 matches 9 bases. Germline trimming cut 2 bases from V and 13 bases from J; bases unmatched to any gene: 12. Germline lookup yields CDR1 SGHNT and CDR2 YENEEA. The CDR3 runs 15 residues. CDR3 loop: CASSLRDRAISFQFF. Written as DNA, the CDR3 is TGTGCCAGCAGCTTAAGGGACAGGGCGATTTCGTTTCAGTTCTTC.

The CDR3 here is CASSPQEATGGGYTF. In nucleotides, the CDR3 is TGTGCCAGCAGCCCTCAAGAGGCGACAGGGGGAGGCTACACCTTC. This sequence joins TRBV4-2 and TRBJ1-2; 9 bases align to TRBD1. Losses at the gene ends were 4 bases for V and 8 bases for J; bases not matched to a gene: 11. Germline CDR1 and CDR2: LGHNA and YNFKEQ. The CDR3 totals 15 residues.

The chain has TRBV12-3 or TRBV12-4 and TRBJ2-3, with 10 bases aligning to TRBD1. Germline trimming cut 2 bases from V and 13 bases from J; bases unmatched to any gene: 3. The CDR3 sequence is 12 residues long. The chain's CDR3 is CASSLRTGGEYF. In DNA form, the CDR3 reads TGTGCCAGCAGTTTAAGGACAGGGGGGGAGTATTTT.